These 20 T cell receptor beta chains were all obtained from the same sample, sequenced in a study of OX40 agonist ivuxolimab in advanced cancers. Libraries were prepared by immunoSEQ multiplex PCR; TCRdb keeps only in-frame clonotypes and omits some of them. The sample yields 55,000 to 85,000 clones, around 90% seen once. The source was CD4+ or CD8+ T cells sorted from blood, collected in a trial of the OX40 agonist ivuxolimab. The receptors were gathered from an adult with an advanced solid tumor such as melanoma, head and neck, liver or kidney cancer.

The CDR3 reads CASSLQGGSTDTQYF. DNA for the CDR3: TGTGCCAGCAGTTTACAGGGGGGGAGCACAGATACGCAGTATTTT. The chain carries TRBV13 and TRBJ2-3; weak D call: TRBD1 (8 bases). Germline V gene data show CDR1 as PRHDT and CDR2 as FYEKMQ (reference sequence). CDR3 length: 15 residues. V lost 6 bases and J 0 bases, leaving 13 bases between the germline ends.

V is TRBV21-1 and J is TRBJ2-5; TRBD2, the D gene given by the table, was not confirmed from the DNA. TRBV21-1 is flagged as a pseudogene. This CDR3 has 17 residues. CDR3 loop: CASSPSPGTPGIETQYF. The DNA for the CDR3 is TGTGCCAGCAGCCCCTCCCCAGGGACTCCGGGGATAGAGACCCAGTACTTC.

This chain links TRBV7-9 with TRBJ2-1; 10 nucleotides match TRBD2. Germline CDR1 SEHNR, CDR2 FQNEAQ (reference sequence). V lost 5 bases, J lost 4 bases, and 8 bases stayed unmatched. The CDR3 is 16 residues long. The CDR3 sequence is CASSLSGTSAYNEQFF. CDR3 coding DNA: TGTGCCAGCAGCCTATCCGGGACTAGCGCTTACAATGAGCAGTTCTTC.

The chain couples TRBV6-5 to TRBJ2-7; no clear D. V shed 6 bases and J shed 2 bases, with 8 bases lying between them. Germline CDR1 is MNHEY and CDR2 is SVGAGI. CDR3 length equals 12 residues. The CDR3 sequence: CASRDRTYEQYF. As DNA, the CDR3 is TGTGCCAGCAGGGACCGAACCTACGAGCAGTACTTC.

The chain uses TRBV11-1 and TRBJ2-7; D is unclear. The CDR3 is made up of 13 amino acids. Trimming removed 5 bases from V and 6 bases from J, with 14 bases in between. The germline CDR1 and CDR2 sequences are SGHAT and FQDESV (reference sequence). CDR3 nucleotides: TGTGCCAGCAGCCAAGACGACTTGGGCGAGCAGTACTTC. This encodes CASSQDDLGEQYF. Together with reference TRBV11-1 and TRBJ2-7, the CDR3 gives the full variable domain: EAEVAQSPRYKITEKSQAVAFWCDPISGHATLYWYRQILGQGPELLVQFQDESVVDDSQLPKDRFSAERLKGVDSTLKIQPAELGDSAMYLCASSQDDLGEQYFGPGTRLTVT.

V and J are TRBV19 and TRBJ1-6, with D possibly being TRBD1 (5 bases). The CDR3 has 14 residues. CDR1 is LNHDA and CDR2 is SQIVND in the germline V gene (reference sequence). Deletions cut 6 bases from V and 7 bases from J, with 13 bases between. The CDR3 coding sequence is TGTGCCAGTAGCATCCAGGGCGGGAATTCACCCCTCCACTTT. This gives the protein CASSIQGGNSPLHF.

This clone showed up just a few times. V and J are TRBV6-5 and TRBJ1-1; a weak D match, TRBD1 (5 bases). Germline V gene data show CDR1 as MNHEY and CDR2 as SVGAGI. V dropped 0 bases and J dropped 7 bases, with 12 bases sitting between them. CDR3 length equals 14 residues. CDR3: CASSYSGRGLEAFF. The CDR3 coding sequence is TGTGCCAGCAGTTACTCGGGAAGGGGACTTGAAGCTTTCTTT.

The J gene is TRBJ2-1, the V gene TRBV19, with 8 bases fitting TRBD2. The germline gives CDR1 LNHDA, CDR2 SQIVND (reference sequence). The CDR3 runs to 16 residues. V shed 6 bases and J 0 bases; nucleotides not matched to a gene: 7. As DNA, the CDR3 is TGTGCCAGTAGAGGACTAGCTTTAAGCTCCTACAATGAGCAGTTCTTC. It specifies CASRGLALSSYNEQFF.

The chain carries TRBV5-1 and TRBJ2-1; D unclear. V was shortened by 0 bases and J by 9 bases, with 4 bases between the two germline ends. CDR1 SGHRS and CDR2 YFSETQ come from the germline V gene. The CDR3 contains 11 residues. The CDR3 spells CASSLAIEQFF. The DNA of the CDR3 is TGCGCCAGCAGCTTGGCTATTGAGCAGTTCTTC.

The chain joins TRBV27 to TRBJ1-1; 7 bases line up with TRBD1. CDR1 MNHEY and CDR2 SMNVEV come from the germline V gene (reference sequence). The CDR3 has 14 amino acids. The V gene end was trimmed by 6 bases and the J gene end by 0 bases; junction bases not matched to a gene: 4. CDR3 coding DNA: TGTGCCAGCAGCCGGACAGGAATGAACACTGAAGCTTTCTTT. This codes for CASSRTGMNTEAFF.

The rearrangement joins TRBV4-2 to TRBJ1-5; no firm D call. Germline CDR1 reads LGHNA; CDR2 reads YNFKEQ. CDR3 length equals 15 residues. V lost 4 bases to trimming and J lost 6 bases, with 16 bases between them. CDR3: CASSLTRAEGQPQHF. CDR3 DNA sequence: TGTGCCAGCAGCCTTACGAGGGCTGAGGGTCAGCCCCAGCATTTT.

CDR3 DNA sequence: TGTGCCAGCAGCCCCCAGGACTGGTTTACAGATACGCAGTATTTT. Amino acid sequence: CASSPQDWFTDTQYF. V is TRBV7-3 and J is TRBJ2-3; D perhaps matches TRBD2 (5 bases). The V end was cut by 5 bases, the J end by 3 bases, with 15 bases between. In germline, CDR1 is SGHTA, CDR2 FQGTGA. The CDR3 extends over 15 amino acids. The complete variable domain, with remaining parts taken from reference TRBV7-3 and TRBJ2-3, reads GAGVSQTPSNKVTEKGKYVELRCDPISGHTALYWYRQSLGQGPEFLIYFQGTGAADDSGLPNDRFFAVRPEGSVSTLKIQRTERGDSAVYLCASSPQDWFTDTQYFGPGTRLTVL.

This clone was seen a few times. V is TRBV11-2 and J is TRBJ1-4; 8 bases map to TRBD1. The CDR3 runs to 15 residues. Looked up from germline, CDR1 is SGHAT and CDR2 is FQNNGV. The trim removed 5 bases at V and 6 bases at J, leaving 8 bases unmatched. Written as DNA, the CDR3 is TGTGCCAGCAGCCAGCGCGGACAGGGCTATGAAAAACTGTTTTTT. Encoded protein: CASSQRGQGYEKLFF.

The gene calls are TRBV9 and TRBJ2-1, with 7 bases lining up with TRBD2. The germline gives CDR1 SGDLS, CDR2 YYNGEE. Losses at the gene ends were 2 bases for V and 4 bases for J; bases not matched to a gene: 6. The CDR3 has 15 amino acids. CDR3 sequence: CASSVPSGDYNEQFF. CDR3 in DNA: TGTGCCAGCAGCGTGCCTAGCGGAGATTACAATGAGCAGTTCTTC.

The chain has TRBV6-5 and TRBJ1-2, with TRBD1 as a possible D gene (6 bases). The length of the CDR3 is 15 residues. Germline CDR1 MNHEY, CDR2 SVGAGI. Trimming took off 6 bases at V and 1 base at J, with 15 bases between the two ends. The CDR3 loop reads CASSLAGGFNYGYTF. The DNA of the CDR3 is TGTGCCAGCAGCCTGGCGGGGGGCTTTAACTATGGCTACACCTTC.

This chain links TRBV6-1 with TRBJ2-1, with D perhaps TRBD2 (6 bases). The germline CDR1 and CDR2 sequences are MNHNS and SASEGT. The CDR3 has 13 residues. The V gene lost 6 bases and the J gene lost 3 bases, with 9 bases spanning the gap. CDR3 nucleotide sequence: TGTGCCAGCAGCATAGCGGTCTACAATGAGCAGTTCTTC. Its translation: CASSIAVYNEQFF.

In DNA form, the CDR3 reads TGTGCCAGCAGTCCTACGTGGACAGGGGTAGAGACCCAGTACTTC. It specifies CASSPTWTGVETQYF. The chain employs TRBV6-1 and TRBJ2-5; 9 bases are a match to TRBD1. V was clipped by 5 bases and J by 4 bases; unmatched bases: 8. CDR1 is MNHNS, CDR2 SASEGT, per germline. The CDR3 spans 15 residues.

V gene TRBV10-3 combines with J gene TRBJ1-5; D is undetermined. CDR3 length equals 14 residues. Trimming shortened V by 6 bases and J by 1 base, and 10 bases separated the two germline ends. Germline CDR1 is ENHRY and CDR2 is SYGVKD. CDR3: CAIRPELSNQPQHF. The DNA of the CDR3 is TGTGCCATCAGACCCGAGTTAAGCAATCAGCCCCAGCATTTT.

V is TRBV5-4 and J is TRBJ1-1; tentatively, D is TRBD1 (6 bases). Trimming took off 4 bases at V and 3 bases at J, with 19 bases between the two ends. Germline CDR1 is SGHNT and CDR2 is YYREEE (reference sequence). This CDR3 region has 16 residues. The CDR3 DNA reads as TGTGCCAGCAGCCAATTTTTAAGGAGGGGGTACACTGAAGCTTTCTTT. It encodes CASSQFLRRGYTEAFF.

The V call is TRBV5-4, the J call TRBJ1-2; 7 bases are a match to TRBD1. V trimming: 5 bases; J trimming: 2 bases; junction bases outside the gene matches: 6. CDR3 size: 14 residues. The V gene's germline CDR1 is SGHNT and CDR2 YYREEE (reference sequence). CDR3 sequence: CASRPRGGNYGYTF. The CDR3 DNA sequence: TGTGCCAGCAGACCCAGGGGGGGCAACTATGGCTACACCTTC. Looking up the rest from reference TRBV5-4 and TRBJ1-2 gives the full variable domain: ETGVTQSPTHLIKTRGQQVTLRCSSQSGHNTVSWYQQALGQGPQFIFQYYREEENGRGNFPPRFSGLQFPNYSSELNVNALELDDSALYLCASRPRGGNYGYTFGSGTRLTVV.